One sample yielded the 9 T cell receptor beta chains listed below, sequenced in a study of blood T cell repertoires in COVID-19. Produced via immunoSEQ multiplex PCR; TCRdb's table is partial and in-frame only. The sample shows 60,000 or so clones, roughly 90% of them seen only once. What was sequenced was peripheral blood. The source of these receptors is a human donor in a cohort sampled during active COVID-19.

The chain employs TRBV6-5 and TRBJ2-5, with 8 positions matching TRBD1. Germline V gene data show CDR1 as MNHEY and CDR2 as SVGAGI. There are 14 residues in the CDR3. Trimming cost V 2 bases and J 5 bases; bases outside gene matches: 4. The CDR3, as DNA: TGTGCCAGCAGTTACGGCCAGGGGGCGGAGACCCAGTACTTC. Translated, it gives CASSYGQGAETQYF.

The V and J genes are TRBV13 and TRBJ2-5; weak D call: TRBD2 (5 bases). Trimming cost V 4 bases and J 5 bases, with 14 bases left between them. This CDR3 has 14 amino acids. Per germline, CDR1 PRHDT and CDR2 FYEKMQ (reference sequence). The CDR3 sequence: CASSWGRTQETQYF. The DNA of the CDR3 is TGTGCCAGCAGCTGGGGTAGGACTCAGGAGACCCAGTACTTC.

The chain is built from TRBV7-2 and TRBJ2-2; 7 bases fit TRBD2. This CDR3 comprises 18 residues. CDR1 is SGHTA and CDR2 is FQGNSA in the germline V gene. V gave up 0 bases and J gave up 1 base; unmatched junction bases: 8. CDR3 amino acids: CASSLAWLAEVNTGELFF. CDR3 bases: TGTGCCAGCAGCTTAGCGTGGCTAGCGGAAGTGAACACCGGGGAGCTGTTTTTT.

This chain joins TRBV28 and TRBJ2-7, with a weak D call TRBD2 (6 bases). Germline CDR1 MDHEN, CDR2 SYDVKM. Deletions cut 2 bases from V and 3 bases from J, with 20 bases between. This CDR3 spans 17 amino acids. CDR3 nucleotide sequence: TGTGCCAGCAGTTTAATGGGAGAGCGGGCGGCTGACTACGAGCAGTACTTC. Amino acids: CASSLMGERAADYEQYF.

The table lists this clone with a count of one. This rearrangement joins TRBV10-2 to TRBJ2-7; TRBD2 matches 8 bases. Losses at the gene ends were 2 bases for V and 1 base for J; bases not matched to a gene: 13. Germline loops: CDR1 WSHSY, CDR2 SAAADI. The CDR3 runs to 18 residues. CDR3 in amino acids: CASSETTAYSGRSYEQYF. CDR3 sequence (DNA): TGCGCCAGCAGTGAGACTACGGCTTACAGCGGGAGATCCTACGAGCAGTACTTC.

This rearrangement joins TRBV7-3 to TRBJ2-3, with TRBD2 matching over 7 bases. This CDR3 comprises 13 residues. Per germline, CDR1 SGHTA and CDR2 FQGTGA. Losses at the gene ends were 4 bases for V and 5 bases for J; bases not matched to a gene: 3. CDR3 nucleotides: TGTGCCAGCAGCTCCCCGGGGGGAGATACGCAGTATTTT. This gives the protein CASSSPGGDTQYF. Drawing the rest from reference TRBV7-3 and TRBJ2-3, the complete variable domain is GAGVSQTPSNKVTEKGKYVELRCDPISGHTALYWYRQSLGQGPEFLIYFQGTGAADDSGLPNDRFFAVRPEGSVSTLKIQRTERGDSAVYLCASSSPGGDTQYFGPGTRLTVL.

This chain uses TRBV28 with TRBJ2-7; D perhaps matches TRBD2 (5 bases). Trimming cost V 3 bases and J 4 bases, with 19 bases left between them. This CDR3 is 16 amino acids long. CDR1 is MDHEN and CDR2 is SYDVKM in the germline V gene. CDR3 nucleotides: TGTGCCAGCAGTTTCAACGGAGGCCTTCTGGGGTACGAGCAGTACTTC. Its translation is CASSFNGGLLGYEQYF.

This chain joins TRBV27 and TRBJ2-6; TRBD1 matches at 8 bases. After removal of 5 bases from V and 1 base from J, the junction contained 13 bases not matched to a gene. This CDR3 has 19 amino acids. Looked up from germline, CDR1 is MNHEY and CDR2 is SMNVEV (reference sequence). The CDR3 protein is CASSHYKTRTGSGANVLTF. In nucleotides, the CDR3 is TGTGCCAGCAGTCATTATAAGACGCGGACAGGGTCTGGGGCCAACGTCCTGACTTTC.

The genes are TRBV24-1 and TRBJ2-2, with TRBD2 as a possible D gene (5 bases). CDR1 and CDR2 (germline): KGHDR, SFDVKD. The CDR3 loop spans 16 amino acids. The ends were cut back, 7 bases at V and 5 bases at J, with 19 bases in the middle. The chain's CDR3 is CATSGGTGLWTGELFF. CDR3 nucleotide sequence: TGTGCCACCAGCGGAGGTACGGGATTATGGACCGGGGAGCTGTTTTTT.